The 11 T cell receptor beta chains given below trace back to one sample, sequenced in a study of CD8 T cells in Susac syndrome. An amount of RNA that ranged from roughly 0.5 to 1 ug was reverse transcribed with random hexamers. TCRdb recomputed calls from the immunoSEQ multiplex PCR reads with MiXCR, one row per CDR3 protein. The sample holds about 440,000 distinct CDR3 sequences, roughly 85% seen once. The sample taken for sequencing was CD8+ T cells from PBMCs. Source of these receptors: a human donor with multiple sclerosis.

V is TRBV6-1 and J is TRBJ2-3; D is perhaps TRBD2 (6 bases). The CDR3 consists of 15 residues. The V end was cut by 6 bases, the J end by 4 bases, with 17 bases between. Germline assignment: CDR1 MNHNS and CDR2 SASEGT. The CDR3 DNA reads as TGTGCCAGCAGCATGGTAGCGGTGGGGGCAGATACGCAGTATTTT. It translates to CASSMVAVGADTQYF.

The chain carries TRBV15 and TRBJ2-7; TRBD1 agrees at 7 bases. From germline, CDR1 is LNHNV and CDR2 YYDKDF (reference sequence). The ends lost 3 bases at V and 0 bases at J; junction bases unmatched: 11. The CDR3 has 17 amino acids. The CDR3 spells CATSSLESRDSSYEQYF. CDR3 in DNA: TGTGCCACCAGCAGCCTCGAATCCCGGGACAGCTCCTACGAGCAGTACTTC.

The gene calls are TRBV5-1 and TRBJ2-1, with D perhaps given as TRBD1 or TRBD2 (6 bases each). CDR1 and CDR2 (germline): SGHRS, YFSETQ. Between the trimmed V and J ends, which lost 1 base and 5 bases, there was a span of 10 bases. This CDR3 region has 14 residues. This CDR3 is CASSLPRGDNEQFF. CDR3 DNA sequence: TGCGCCAGCAGCTTGCCTAGGGGGGACAATGAGCAGTTCTTC.

The chain has TRBV19 and TRBJ2-1; 9 nucleotides match TRBD1. With V trimmed by 3 bases and J by 7 bases, 7 bases remained unmatched. The CDR3 has 15 amino acids. The V gene's germline CDR1 is LNHDA and CDR2 SQIVND (reference sequence). This chain's CDR3 is CASSIWTGVANEQFF. CDR3 sequence (DNA): TGTGCCAGTAGTATTTGGACAGGGGTAGCGAATGAGCAGTTCTTC.

This chain uses TRBV6-5 with TRBJ2-5, with 8 bases aligning to TRBD1. Trimming removed 0 bases from V and 6 bases from J; junction bases left unmatched: 9. The CDR3 spans 16 residues. The germline gives CDR1 MNHEY, CDR2 SVGAGI. The CDR3 loop reads CASSYSRTTGGQTQYF. CDR3 in DNA: TGTGCCAGCAGTTACTCGAGAACCACAGGGGGACAGACCCAGTACTTC.

The rearrangement uses TRBV27 and TRBJ2-3, with D uncertain. The CDR3 has 14 residues. Germline-derived CDR1 and CDR2 are MNHEY and SMNVEV (reference sequence). V was cut by 4 bases and J by 5 bases, with 13 bases left in between. The CDR3 loop reads CASSSTLRLDTQYF. Written as DNA, the CDR3 is TGTGCCAGCAGTTCCACACTTCGACTAGATACGCAGTATTTT.

This sequence joins TRBV4-2 and TRBJ2-7; 12 bases match TRBD1. CDR3 length: 15 amino acids. Germline lookup yields CDR1 LGHNA and CDR2 YNFKEQ. With V trimmed by 2 bases and J by 5 bases, 4 bases remained unmatched. The chain's CDR3 is CASSQPGTGGHEQYF. The CDR3 coding sequence is TGTGCCAGCAGCCAACCTGGGACAGGGGGCCACGAGCAGTACTTC.

The chain combines TRBV25-1 with TRBJ2-5; D not certain. CDR1 and CDR2 from the germline V gene are MGHDK and SYGVNS. The CDR3 length is 13 residues. Trimming shortened V by 6 bases and J by 0 bases, and 8 bases separated the two germline ends. The CDR3, as DNA: TGTGCCAGCAGCAACTACAACCAAGAGACCCAGTACTTC. Encoded protein: CASSNYNQETQYF.

The rearrangement links TRBV4-1 to TRBJ2-7; no clear D. The CDR3 is 13 amino acids. Per germline, CDR1 MGHRA and CDR2 YSYEKL. Trimming removed 4 bases from V and 2 bases from J, with 9 bases in between. CDR3 coding DNA: TGCGCCAGCAGCCTCCAGGATACCTACGAGCAGTACTTC. This codes for CASSLQDTYEQYF.

The chain combines TRBV6-1 with TRBJ1-5, with D possibly being TRBD1 (5 bases). V was clipped by 8 bases and J by 3 bases, with 17 bases between them. This CDR3 is built from 15 residues. From germline, CDR1 is MNHNS and CDR2 SASEGT. CDR3 DNA sequence: TGTGCCAGCCGTATCGGGACCGATTACAATCAGCCCCAGCATTTT. Translation: CASRIGTDYNQPQHF.

V gene TRBV4-1 combines with J gene TRBJ1-1, with 8 bases that match TRBD1. CDR3 size: 16 residues. Looked up from germline, CDR1 is MGHRA and CDR2 is YSYEKL. J lost 1 base, V lost 4 bases, and 8 bases had no gene match. For the CDR3, the DNA is TGCGCCAGCAGCCCATATTACAGGGGGACGAACACTGAAGCTTTCTTT. Residues: CASSPYYRGTNTEAFF.